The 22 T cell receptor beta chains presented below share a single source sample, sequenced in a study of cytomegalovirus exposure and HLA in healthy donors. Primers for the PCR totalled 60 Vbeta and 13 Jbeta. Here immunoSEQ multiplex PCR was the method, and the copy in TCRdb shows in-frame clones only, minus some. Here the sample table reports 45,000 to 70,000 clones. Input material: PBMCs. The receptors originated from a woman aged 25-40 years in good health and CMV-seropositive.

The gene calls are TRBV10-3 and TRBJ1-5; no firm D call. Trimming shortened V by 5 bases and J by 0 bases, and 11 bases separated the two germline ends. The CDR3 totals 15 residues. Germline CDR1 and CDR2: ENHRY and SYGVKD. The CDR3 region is CAISPTDHSNQPQHF. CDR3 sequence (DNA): TGTGCCATCAGTCCTACAGATCATAGCAATCAGCCCCAGCATTTT.

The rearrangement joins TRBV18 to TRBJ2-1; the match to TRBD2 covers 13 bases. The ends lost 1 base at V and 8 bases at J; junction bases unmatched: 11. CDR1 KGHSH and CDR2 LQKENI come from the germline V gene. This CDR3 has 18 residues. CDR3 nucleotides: TGTGCCAGCTCACCACAACTAGCGGGGGGGCCTCCTGGATATGAGCAGTTCTTC. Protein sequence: CASSPQLAGGPPGYEQFF.

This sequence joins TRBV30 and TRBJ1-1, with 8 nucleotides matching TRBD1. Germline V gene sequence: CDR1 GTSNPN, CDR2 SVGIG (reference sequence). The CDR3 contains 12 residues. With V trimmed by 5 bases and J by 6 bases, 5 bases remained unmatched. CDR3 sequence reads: CAWDRGVSEAFF. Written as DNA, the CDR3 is TGTGCCTGGGACAGGGGCGTTTCTGAAGCTTTCTTT.

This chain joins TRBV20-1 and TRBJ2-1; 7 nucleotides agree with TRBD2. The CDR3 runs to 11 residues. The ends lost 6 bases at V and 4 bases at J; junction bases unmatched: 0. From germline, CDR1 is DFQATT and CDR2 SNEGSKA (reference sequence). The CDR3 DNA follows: TGCAGTGCGGGGGGGTACAATGAGCAGTTCTTC. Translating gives CSAGGYNEQFF.

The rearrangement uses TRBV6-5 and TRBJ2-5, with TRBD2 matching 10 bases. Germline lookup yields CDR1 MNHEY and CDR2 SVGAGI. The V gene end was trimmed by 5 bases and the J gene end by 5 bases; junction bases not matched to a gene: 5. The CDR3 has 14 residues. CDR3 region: CASSRAGGLETQYF. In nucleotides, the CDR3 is TGTGCCAGCAGTCGAGCGGGGGGGCTTGAGACCCAGTACTTC.

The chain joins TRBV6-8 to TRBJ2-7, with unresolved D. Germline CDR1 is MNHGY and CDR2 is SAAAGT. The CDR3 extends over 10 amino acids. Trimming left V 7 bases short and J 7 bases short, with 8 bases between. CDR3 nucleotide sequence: TGTGCCAGCATATTTGAGGAGCAGTACTTC. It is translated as CASIFEEQYF.

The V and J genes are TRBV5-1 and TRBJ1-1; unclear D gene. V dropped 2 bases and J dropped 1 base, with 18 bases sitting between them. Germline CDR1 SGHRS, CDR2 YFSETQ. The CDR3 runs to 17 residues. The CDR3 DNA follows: TGCGCCAGCAGCTTTAACCGGGAGAACAATTGGAACACTGAAGCTTTCTTT. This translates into CASSFNRENNWNTEAFF.

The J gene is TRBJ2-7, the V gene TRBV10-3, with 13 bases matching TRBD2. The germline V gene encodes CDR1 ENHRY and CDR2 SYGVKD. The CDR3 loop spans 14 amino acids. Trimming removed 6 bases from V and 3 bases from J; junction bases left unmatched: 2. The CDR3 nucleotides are TGTGCCATCAGCGGACTAGCGGGAGACTACGAGCAGTACTTC. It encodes CAISGLAGDYEQYF.

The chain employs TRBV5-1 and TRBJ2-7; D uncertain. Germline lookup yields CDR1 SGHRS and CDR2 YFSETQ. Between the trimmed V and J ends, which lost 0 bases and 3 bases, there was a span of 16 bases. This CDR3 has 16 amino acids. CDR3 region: CASSLAKADSNYEQYF. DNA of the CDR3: TGCGCCAGCAGCTTGGCCAAGGCAGATAGCAACTACGAGCAGTACTTC.

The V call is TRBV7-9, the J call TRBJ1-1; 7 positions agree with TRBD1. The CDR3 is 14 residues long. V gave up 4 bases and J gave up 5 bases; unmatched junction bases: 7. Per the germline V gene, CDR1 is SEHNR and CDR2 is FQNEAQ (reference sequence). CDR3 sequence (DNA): TGTGCCAGCAGCTCCTCAGGGGGGAGGACTGAAGCTTTCTTT. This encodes CASSSSGGRTEAFF.

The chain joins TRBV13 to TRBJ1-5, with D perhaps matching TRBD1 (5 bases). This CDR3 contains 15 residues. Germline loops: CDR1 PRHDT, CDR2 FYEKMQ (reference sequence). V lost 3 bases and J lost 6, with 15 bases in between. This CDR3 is CASSFGTLDGQPQHF. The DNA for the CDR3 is TGTGCCAGCAGCTTCGGGACTCTCGATGGTCAGCCCCAGCATTTT.

In nucleotides, the CDR3 is TGTGCCAGCAGCCGGACGCAGGGGGCCGGGGAGCTGTTTTTT. Its protein product is CASSRTQGAGELFF. This chain connects TRBV7-9 to TRBJ2-2, with 7 nucleotides matching TRBD1. CDR1 and CDR2 from the germline V gene are SEHNR and FQNEAQ (reference sequence). The CDR3 contains 14 residues. After removal of 5 bases from V and 6 bases from J, the junction contained 6 bases not matched to a gene.

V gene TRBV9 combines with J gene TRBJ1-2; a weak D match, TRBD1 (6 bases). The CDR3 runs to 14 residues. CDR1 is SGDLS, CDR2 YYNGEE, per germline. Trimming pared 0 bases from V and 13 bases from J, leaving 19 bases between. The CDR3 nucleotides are TGTGCCAGCAGCGTAGGGGGGTCAGGGGCTCCCTCCACCTTC. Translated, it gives CASSVGGSGAPSTF.

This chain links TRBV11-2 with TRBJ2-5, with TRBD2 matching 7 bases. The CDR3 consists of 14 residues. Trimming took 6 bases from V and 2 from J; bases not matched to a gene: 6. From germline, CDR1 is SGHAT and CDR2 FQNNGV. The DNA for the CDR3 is TGTGCCAGCAGACCAGGACTAGTTCAAGAGACCCAGTACTTC. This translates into CASRPGLVQETQYF. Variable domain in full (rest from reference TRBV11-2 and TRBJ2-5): EAGVAQSPRYKIIEKRQSVAFWCNPISGHATLYWYQQILGQGPKLLIQFQNNGVVDDSQLPKDRFSAERLKGVDSTLKIQPAKLEDSAVYLCASRPGLVQETQYFGPGTRLLVL.

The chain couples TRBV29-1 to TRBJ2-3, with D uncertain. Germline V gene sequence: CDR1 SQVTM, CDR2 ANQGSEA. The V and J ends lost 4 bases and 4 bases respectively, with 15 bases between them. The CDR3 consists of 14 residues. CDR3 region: CSVASDSLADTQYF. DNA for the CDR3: TGCAGCGTTGCGTCCGATAGTTTGGCAGATACGCAGTATTTT.

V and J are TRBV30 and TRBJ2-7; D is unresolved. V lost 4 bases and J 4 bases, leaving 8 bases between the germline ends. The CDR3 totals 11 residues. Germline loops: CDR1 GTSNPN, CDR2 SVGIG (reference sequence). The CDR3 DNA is TGTGCCTGGACTCAGAATTACGAGCAGTACTTC. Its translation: CAWTQNYEQYF.

CDR3 in amino acids: CASSLGQEYNEQFF. CDR3 nucleotide sequence: TGCGCCAGCAGCTTGGGGCAGGAATACAATGAGCAGTTCTTC. This chain connects TRBV5-1 to TRBJ2-1; D is unclear. Trimming removed 0 bases at V and 4 bases at J, with 8 bases between. The CDR3 runs to 14 residues. Germline CDR1 and CDR2: SGHRS and YFSETQ. Based on the CDR3 plus reference TRBV5-1 and TRBJ2-1, the full variable domain is KAGVTQTPRYLIKTRGQQVTLSCSPISGHRSVSWYQQTPGQGLQFLFEYFSETQRNKGNFPGRFSGRQFSNSRSEMNVSTLELGDSALYLCASSLGQEYNEQFFGPGTRLTVL.

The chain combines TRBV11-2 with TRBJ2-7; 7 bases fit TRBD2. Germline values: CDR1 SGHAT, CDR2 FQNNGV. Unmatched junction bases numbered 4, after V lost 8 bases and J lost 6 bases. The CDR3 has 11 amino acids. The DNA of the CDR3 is TGTGCCAGCCGCAGCGGGATCGAGCAGTACTTC. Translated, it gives CASRSGIEQYF. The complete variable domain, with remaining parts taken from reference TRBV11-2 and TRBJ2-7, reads EAGVAQSPRYKIIEKRQSVAFWCNPISGHATLYWYQQILGQGPKLLIQFQNNGVVDDSQLPKDRFSAERLKGVDSTLKIQPAKLEDSAVYLCASRSGIEQYFGPGTRLTVT.

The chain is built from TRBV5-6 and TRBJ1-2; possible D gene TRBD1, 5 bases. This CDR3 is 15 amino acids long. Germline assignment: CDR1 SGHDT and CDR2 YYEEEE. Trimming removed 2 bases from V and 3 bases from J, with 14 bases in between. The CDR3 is CASSFPGGADYGYTF. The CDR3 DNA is TGTGCCAGCAGCTTCCCGGGTGGGGCGGACTATGGCTACACCTTC.

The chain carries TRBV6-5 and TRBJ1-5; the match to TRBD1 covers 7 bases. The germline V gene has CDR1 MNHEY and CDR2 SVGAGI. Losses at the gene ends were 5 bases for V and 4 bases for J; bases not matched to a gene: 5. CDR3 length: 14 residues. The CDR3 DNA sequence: TGTGCCAGCAGTAACGAACAGGGGAATCAGCCCCAGCATTTT. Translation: CASSNEQGNQPQHF.

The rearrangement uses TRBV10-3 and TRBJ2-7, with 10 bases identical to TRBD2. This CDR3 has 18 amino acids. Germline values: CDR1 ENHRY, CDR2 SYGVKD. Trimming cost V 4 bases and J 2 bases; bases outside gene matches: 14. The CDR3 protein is CAISGLVTSGAAAYEQYF. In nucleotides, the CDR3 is TGTGCCATCAGTGGCCTGGTTACTAGCGGGGCCGCAGCCTACGAGCAGTACTTC.

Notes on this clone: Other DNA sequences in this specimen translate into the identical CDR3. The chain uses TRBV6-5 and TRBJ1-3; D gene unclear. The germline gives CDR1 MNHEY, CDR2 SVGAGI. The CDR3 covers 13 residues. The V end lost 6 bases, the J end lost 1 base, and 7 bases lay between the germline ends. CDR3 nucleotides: TGTGCCAGCAGACAGTTTTCTGGAAACACCATATATTTT. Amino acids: CASRQFSGNTIYF.